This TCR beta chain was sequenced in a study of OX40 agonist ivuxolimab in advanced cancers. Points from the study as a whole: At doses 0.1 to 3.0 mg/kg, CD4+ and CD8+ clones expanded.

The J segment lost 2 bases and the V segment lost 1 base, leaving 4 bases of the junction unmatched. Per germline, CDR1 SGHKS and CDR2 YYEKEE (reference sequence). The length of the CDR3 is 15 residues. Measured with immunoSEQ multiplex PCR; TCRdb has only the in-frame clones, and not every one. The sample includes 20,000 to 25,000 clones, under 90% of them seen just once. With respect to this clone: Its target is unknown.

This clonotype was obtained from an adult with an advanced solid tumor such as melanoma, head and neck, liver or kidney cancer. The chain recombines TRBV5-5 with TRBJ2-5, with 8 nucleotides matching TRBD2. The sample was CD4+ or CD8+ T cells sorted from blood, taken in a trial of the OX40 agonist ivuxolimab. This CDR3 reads CASSLSGGLQETQYF. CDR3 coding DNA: TGTGCCAGCAGCTTGAGCGGGGGCCTTCAAGAGACCCAGTACTTC.